The entry that follows covers one T cell receptor beta chain sequence. Its cognate antigen has yet to be identified. Base qualities were left out, and no much larger clone turns up one base away. The patients picked for sequencing were ones in whom flow cytometry had shown an expansion of CD8+CD57+ cells. Severe acquired aplastic anemia was diagnosed in all patients according to International Study of Aplastic Anemia and Agranulocytosis and Camitta criteria. No patient had received any therapy when blood was sampled. In the study, sorted CD4+ and CD8+ blood T cells from patients with severe aplastic anemia and from healthy subjects underwent deep sequencing of TCR repertoires. Patients were enrolled under clinicaltrials.gov protocols 00001620, 01623167, 00001397, 00071045, 00081523 and 00961064 in the USA. Ficoll-Paque density gradient centrifugation was used to isolate peripheral blood mononuclear cells. Before DNA extraction, CD4+ and CD8+ T cells were sorted with FACS or magnetic beads.

Profiling of TCR beta VDJ combinations and CDR3 sequences used genomic DNA as the template. TCR repertoire sequencing was run on an Illumina HiSeq 2000. As for how the authors treated the data: TRBV/TRBJ rearrangement plots, CDR3 size and DJ length profiles, and Simpson's diversity index were used to assess repertoires. The most abundant DNA sequence in the deep sequencing data was defined as the immunodominant clone. CDR3 amino acid sequences were checked for sharing between subjects and were compared against published repertoires and the VDJdb database. In TCRdb, the public reads were trimmed at Q25 with fastp and aligned with MiXCR, with productive beta chains retained. All rows with the same CDR3 protein become a single entry with the most common DNA and genes. Here the V and J calls rest on TCRdb's processing, not on the authors' analysis. Within this sample are hundreds of thousands of distinct CDR3 sequences, with approximately 86% of them counted one time only. The leading ten clones occupy approximately 40% of the sample.

From the cysteine up to the phenylalanine, the CDR3 has a length of 15 residues. The DNA shown is the 45-base CDR3, in frame from base 1. CDR1 and CDR2 were assigned from the germline V gene (reference sequence) as LNHNV and YYDKDF. Trimming removed 3 bases from V and 0 bases from J, leaving 6 bases between the germline ends. The record originates from a study of CD8+CD57+ T cells in acquired aplastic anemia (dated by TCRdb to 2016 to 2018). As for the study more broadly: DNA extracted from sorted CD4+ and CD8+ cells had a mean of approximately 3 ug, with a range of roughly 0.2 to 27.4 ug. CD8+CD57+ expansion was defined as a frequency above the mean frequency observed in healthy subjects. Overall results and qualifications from the work: Roughly 30 CD8+ CDR3 sequences were shared between patients and controls but appeared highly expressed in patients and within their immunodominant clones. No significant difference in CD8+ Simpson's diversity was found between patients and healthy controls (P=0.060).

The chain joins TRBV15 to TRBJ1-6; no D gene is confidently identified. Specimen: sorted CD4+, CD8+, or CD8+CD57+ T cells (not recorded which) from PBMCs. The TCR sequence derives from a human donor with aplastic anemia. DNA sequence: TGTGCCACCAGCAGTGATATCTCCTATAATTCACCCCTCCACTTT. Translated, it gives CATSSDISYNSPLHF.